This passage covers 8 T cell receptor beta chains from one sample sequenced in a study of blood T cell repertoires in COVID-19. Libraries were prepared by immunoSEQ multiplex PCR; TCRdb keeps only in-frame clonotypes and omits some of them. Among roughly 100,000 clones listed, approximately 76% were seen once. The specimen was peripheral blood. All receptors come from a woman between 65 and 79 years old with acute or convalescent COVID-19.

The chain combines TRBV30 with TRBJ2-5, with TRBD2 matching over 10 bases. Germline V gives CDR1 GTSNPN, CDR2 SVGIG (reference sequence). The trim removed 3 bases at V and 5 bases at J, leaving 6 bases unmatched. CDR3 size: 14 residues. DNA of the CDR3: TGTGCCTGGAGGCGAAAGCGGGGGGGGGAGACCCAGTACTTC. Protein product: CAWRRKRGGETQYF.

CDR3 loop: CASADREETQYF. The CDR3 bases are TGTGCCAGCGCAGACAGAGAAGAGACCCAGTACTTC. The gene calls are TRBV18 and TRBJ2-5, with TRBD1 as a possible D gene (5 bases). V was clipped by 8 bases and J by 3 bases, with 10 bases between them. The CDR3 loop spans 12 amino acids. Per the germline V gene, CDR1 is KGHSH and CDR2 is LQKENI.

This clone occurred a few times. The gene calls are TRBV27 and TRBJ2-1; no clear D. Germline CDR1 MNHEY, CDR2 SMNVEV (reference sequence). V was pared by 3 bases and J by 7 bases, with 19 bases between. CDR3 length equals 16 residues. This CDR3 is CASSFTGSARRNEQFF. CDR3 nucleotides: TGTGCCAGCAGTTTCACCGGGTCCGCGCGACGAAATGAGCAGTTCTTC.

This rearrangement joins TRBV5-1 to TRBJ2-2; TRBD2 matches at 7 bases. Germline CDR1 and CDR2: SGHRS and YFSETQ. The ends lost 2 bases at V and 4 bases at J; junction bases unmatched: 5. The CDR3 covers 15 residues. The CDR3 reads CASSLSGVGTGELFF. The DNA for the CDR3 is TGCGCCAGCAGCTTAAGCGGGGTCGGCACCGGGGAGCTGTTTTTT.

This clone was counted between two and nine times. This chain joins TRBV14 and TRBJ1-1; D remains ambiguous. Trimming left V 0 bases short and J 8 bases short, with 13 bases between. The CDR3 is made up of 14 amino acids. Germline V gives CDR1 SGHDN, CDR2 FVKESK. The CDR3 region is CASSQDYPGGEAFF. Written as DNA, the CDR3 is TGTGCCAGCAGCCAAGATTACCCTGGCGGCGAAGCTTTCTTT.

Written as DNA, the CDR3 is TGTGCCAGCAGTAGAACAGGGGGGGCCTACGAGCAGTACTTC. This gives the protein CASSRTGGAYEQYF. The rearrangement links TRBV6-5 to TRBJ2-7; maybe TRBD1 (8 bases). CDR1 and CDR2 from the germline V gene are MNHEY and SVGAGI. The CDR3 has 14 residues. V was pared by 5 bases and J by 2 bases, with 13 bases between.

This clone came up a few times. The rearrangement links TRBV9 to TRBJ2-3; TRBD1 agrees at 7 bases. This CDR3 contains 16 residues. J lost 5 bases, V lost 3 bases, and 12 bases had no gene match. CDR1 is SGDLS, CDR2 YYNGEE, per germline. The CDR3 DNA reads TGTGCCAGCAGCGGCCGTACAGGGGATTCGGTAGATACGCAGTATTTT. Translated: CASSGRTGDSVDTQYF.

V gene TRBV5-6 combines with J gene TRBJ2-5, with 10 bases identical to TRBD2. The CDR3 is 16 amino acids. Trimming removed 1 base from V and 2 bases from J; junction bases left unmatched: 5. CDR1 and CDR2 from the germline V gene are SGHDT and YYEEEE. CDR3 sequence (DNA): TGTGCCAGCAGCTTGCGCGGGACTAGCGTTCAAGAGACCCAGTACTTC. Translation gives CASSLRGTSVQETQYF.